One and the same sample provided the 21 T cell receptor beta chains below, sequenced in a study of T cells in Graves' hyperthyroidism and ophthalmopathy. Amplification of TCR beta CDR3 regions used RNA as the template. Primed by the HTBI set, a first-round RT-PCR was run on the TCR CDR3. TCRdb recomputed calls from the multiplex PCR reads with MiXCR, one row per CDR3 protein. In the table there are fewer than 400,000 distinct CDR3 sequences, about 15% of which are singletons. Sequenced input: blood. These receptors were obtained from a woman younger than 30 with Graves' hyperthyroidism that later progressed to Graves' ophthalmopathy.

The table lists this clonotype with many counts. This chain joins TRBV20-1 and TRBJ1-4, with D perhaps matching TRBD1 (5 bases). This CDR3 contains 13 residues. Germline loops: CDR1 DFQATT, CDR2 SNEGSKA (reference sequence). Between the trimmed V and J ends, which lost 6 bases and 8 bases, there was a span of 16 bases. CDR3 DNA: TGCAGTGCCGAGGGCCGGGAGGGGGAAAAACTGTTTTTT. Amino acid sequence: CSAEGREGEKLFF.

In its sample, this clonotype was seen a few times. The chain uses TRBV27 and TRBJ1-6, with unresolved D. This CDR3 is built from 13 residues. The V gene's germline CDR1 is MNHEY and CDR2 SMNVEV (reference sequence). Trimming removed 0 bases at V and 8 bases at J, with 5 bases between. CDR3 loop: CASSLSRDSPLHF. The CDR3 bases are TGTGCCAGCAGTTTATCCCGGGATTCACCCCTCCACTTT.

The chain employs TRBV15 and TRBJ2-3, with 12 bases fitting TRBD2. Germline-derived CDR1 and CDR2 are LNHNV and YYDKDF (reference sequence). Trimming removed 0 bases from V and 11 bases from J; junction bases left unmatched: 18. There are 19 residues in the CDR3. The CDR3 nucleotides are TGTGCCACCAGCAGAGATCCCGTCCTAGCGGGAGGGCCCGGGGTTAAGCAGTATTTT. Protein product: CATSRDPVLAGGPGVKQYF.

This clonotype was seen many times. The genes are TRBV2 and TRBJ1-6; 8 positions match TRBD1. In germline, CDR1 is SNHLY, CDR2 FYNNEI. J lost 8 bases, V lost 5 bases, and 5 bases had no gene match. This CDR3 contains 14 residues. The CDR3 reads CASSQDRVYSPLHF. The CDR3 DNA reads as TGTGCCAGCAGTCAGGACAGGGTTTATTCACCCCTCCACTTT.

This clonotype has at least ten counts. The V call is TRBV28, the J call TRBJ1-3; D is ambiguous. Deletions cut 3 bases from V and 3 bases from J, with 12 bases between. CDR3 length: 15 residues. Germline CDR1 reads MDHEN; CDR2 reads SYDVKM. DNA of the CDR3: TGTGCCAGCAGTTTCCCCAACAGAAGTGGAAACACCATATATTTT. Translation gives CASSFPNRSGNTIYF.

This clonotype was observed at least ten times. The chain links TRBV5-1 to TRBJ2-7; TRBD2 aligns across 7 bases. V was pared by 4 bases and J by 4 bases, with 17 bases of the junction left unmatched. Germline V CDR1 and CDR2: SGHRS, YFSETQ. This CDR3 is built from 17 residues. The CDR3 here is CASSPTSSGGSLYEQYF. In nucleotides, the CDR3 is TGCGCCAGCAGCCCAACTAGTTCTGGCGGGAGCTTGTACGAGCAGTACTTC.

This clonotype was found a few times. This chain uses TRBV5-8 with TRBJ2-7, with 7 positions matching TRBD2. The CDR3 runs to 15 residues. Per germline, CDR1 SGHTS and CDR2 YDEGEE. Germline trimming cut 4 bases from V and 3 bases from J; bases unmatched to any gene: 10. The CDR3, as DNA: TGTGCCAGCAGCCAACGGGTGGGGAGGGGCTACGAGCAGTACTTC. It codes for CASSQRVGRGYEQYF. The full variable domain, rest sourced from reference TRBV5-8 and TRBJ2-7, is EAGVTQSPTHLIKTRGQQATLRCSPISGHTSVYWYQQALGLGLQFLLWYDEGEERNRGNFPPRFSGRQFPNYSSELNVNALELEDSALYLCASSQRVGRGYEQYFGPGTRLTVT.

This clonotype showed up just a few times. V and J are TRBV5-1 and TRBJ2-7; tentatively, D is TRBD2 (6 bases). The CDR3 runs to 15 residues. Germline V gives CDR1 SGHRS, CDR2 YFSETQ. Trimming shortened V by 4 bases and J by 2 bases, and 16 bases separated the two germline ends. The CDR3 sequence: CASSAGGAGPYEQYF. CDR3 coding DNA: TGCGCCAGCAGCGCGGGCGGGGCAGGGCCCTACGAGCAGTACTTC.

This clonotype has more than one count but fewer than ten. The chain links TRBV20-1 to TRBJ2-6; D not resolved. The CDR3 loop spans 16 amino acids. The V and J ends lost 1 base and 4 bases respectively, with 14 bases between them. CDR1 and CDR2 (germline): DFQATT, SNEGSKA (reference sequence). The DNA of the CDR3 is TGCAGTGCTAGAGGCGACCAGCCCTGGGGGGCCAACGTCCTGACTTTC. Its protein is CSARGDQPWGANVLTF.

The table lists this clonotype with many counts. This sequence joins TRBV7-3 and TRBJ2-1, with 8 bases that match TRBD2. Germline CDR1 reads SGHTA; CDR2 reads FQGTGA. Trimming removed 6 bases from V and 5 bases from J; junction bases left unmatched: 6. This CDR3 contains 14 residues. The CDR3 region has the DNA TGTGCCAGCAGTCCCCGGGGACTAGACAATGAGCAGTTCTTC. Its translation is CASSPRGLDNEQFF.

The table lists this clonotype with many counts. The chain employs TRBV2 and TRBJ2-3; 10 bases match TRBD2. The CDR3 has 16 residues. V lost 6 bases to trimming and J lost 6 bases; unmatched junction nucleotides: 12. Germline-derived CDR1 and CDR2 are SNHLY and FYNNEI. The CDR3 bases are TGTGCCAGCAGGGAGTACCCTAGCGGGAGCGGGGATACGCAGTATTTT. Translated, it gives CASREYPSGSGDTQYF. Using reference TRBV2 and TRBJ2-3 for the parts outside the CDR3, the full variable domain is EPEVTQTPSHQVTQMGQEVILRCVPISNHLYFYWYRQILGQKVEFLVSFYNNEISEKSEIFDDQFSVERPDGSNFTLKIRSTKLEDSAMYFCASREYPSGSGDTQYFGPGTRLTVL.

This clonotype was observed at least ten times. This chain joins TRBV11-2 and TRBJ2-3; 8 nucleotides line up with TRBD1. The CDR3 runs to 14 residues. V dropped 5 bases and J dropped 3; count of bases not matched to a gene: 4. Germline-derived CDR1 and CDR2 are SGHAT and FQNNGV. DNA of the CDR3: TGTGCCAGCAGCCCAGGGGGCAGGACAGATACGCAGTATTTT. Amino acid sequence: CASSPGGRTDTQYF.

At least ten counts were recorded for this clonotype. The rearrangement joins TRBV28 to TRBJ2-3; D is unclear. CDR3 length: 14 amino acids. V shed 5 bases and J shed 4 bases, with 13 bases lying between them. Germline CDR1 and CDR2: MDHEN and SYDVKM. For the CDR3, the DNA is TGTGCCAGCAGTCGCGGCCCCACGGCAGATACGCAGTATTTT. It specifies CASSRGPTADTQYF.

The sample holds many counts of this clonotype. The chain couples TRBV28 to TRBJ1-4, with D unclear. V gave up 1 base and J gave up 6 bases, with 0 bases separating them. The germline V gene has CDR1 MDHEN and CDR2 SYDVKM. This CDR3 region has 11 residues. DNA for the CDR3: TGTGCCAGCAGTTTATATGAAAAACTGTTTTTT. Protein sequence: CASSLYEKLFF.

This clonotype was recorded many times. This rearrangement joins TRBV29-1 to TRBJ2-3; perhaps TRBD1 as D (5 bases). The ends were cut back, 3 bases at V and 3 bases at J, with 10 bases in the middle. The germline V gene encodes CDR1 SQVTM and CDR2 ANQGSEA. The CDR3 length is 13 residues. CDR3 region: CSVDTGETDTQYF. The CDR3 bases are TGCAGCGTTGACACAGGCGAGACAGATACGCAGTATTTT.

This clonotype was seen only a few times. The chain combines TRBV10-3 with TRBJ2-2, with 11 nucleotides matching TRBD2. CDR3 length: 18 residues. Germline lookup yields CDR1 ENHRY and CDR2 SYGVKD. The J segment lost 0 bases and the V segment lost 5 bases, leaving 8 bases of the junction unmatched. CDR3: CAISKTSGAITNTGELFF. CDR3 nucleotides: TGTGCCATCAGTAAGACTAGCGGGGCGATTACGAACACCGGGGAGCTGTTTTTT.

Notes on this clonotype: A clone one base away is much larger, so this may be a read error. This rearrangement joins TRBV3-1 to TRBJ1-2; a weak D match, TRBD1 (6 bases). V was clipped by 8 bases and J by 5 bases, with 15 bases between them. The germline gives CDR1 LGHDT, CDR2 YNNKEL (reference sequence). CDR3 length: 13 residues. CDR3 sequence reads: CASGRQEGYGYTF. In nucleotides, the CDR3 is TGTGCCAGCGGCCGACAGGAGGGTTATGGCTACACCTTC.

The chain combines TRBV10-1 with TRBJ1-1; no clear D. Germline CDR1 and CDR2: WNHNN and SYGVQD (reference sequence). CDR3 length: 16 amino acids. V gave up 0 bases and J gave up 0 bases, with 11 bases separating them. The CDR3 DNA reads TGCGCCAGCAGTGAGTCGATCGGGGTAATGAACACTGAAGCTTTCTTT. It is translated as CASSESIGVMNTEAFF.

The V gene is TRBV6-2 or TRBV6-3, the J gene TRBJ1-4, with a possible D match to TRBD1 (5 bases). The V gene lost 6 bases and the J gene lost 3 bases, with 14 bases spanning the gap. Germline values: CDR1 MNHEY, CDR2 SVGEGT. The CDR3 has 15 residues. The CDR3: CASSPEGWSNEKLFF. Here the CDR3 DNA reads TGTGCCAGCAGCCCCGAGGGGTGGTCTAATGAAAAACTGTTTTTT.

There are many counts of this clonotype. This chain joins TRBV24-1 and TRBJ2-1, with D possibly being TRBD2 (6 bases). The CDR3 has 16 residues. V was trimmed by 3 bases and J by 6 bases, leaving 17 bases between them. The germline V gene encodes CDR1 KGHDR and CDR2 SFDVKD. The CDR3 is CATSDPAGTASNEQFF. CDR3 in DNA: TGTGCCACCAGTGATCCGGCGGGGACTGCCTCCAATGAGCAGTTCTTC.

V is TRBV6-1 and J is TRBJ1-6, with a tentative D call TRBD1 (5 bases). The CDR3 length is 16 residues. Germline loops: CDR1 MNHNS, CDR2 SASEGT. Trimming took 5 bases from V and 6 from J, leaving 17 bases between them. The CDR3 DNA reads as TGTGCCAGCAGTCTTTCCCAGGGAAGGAGTAATTCACCCCTCCACTTT. It is translated as CASSLSQGRSNSPLHF.